This T cell receptor (beta chain) comes out of a study of T cells after yellow fever vaccination. It was through 5'RACE template switching that TCR cDNA was made, with a universal primer site and UMIs added. TCRdb analysed the 5' RACE reads with MiXCR anew, one entry per CDR3 protein. The data hold about 260,000 distinct CDR3 sequences, with roughly 13% observed a single time. This clonotype was detected only a few times. The V segment lost 3 bases and the J segment 3 bases; nucleotides outside the gene matches: 3. CDR1 is LGHDT, CDR2 YNNKEL, per germline (reference sequence). The CDR3 runs to 14 residues.

The gene calls are TRBV3-1 and TRBJ1-2; 8 nucleotides align to TRBD1. The TCR comes from a man aged 25-45 years who received the YFV17D yellow fever vaccine. The sample consisted of CD4+ T cells sorted from PBMCs, taken 45 days after the yellow fever booster vaccination. The CDR3 here is CASSQPDRDYGYTF. The DNA for the CDR3 is TGTGCCAGCAGCCAGCCGGACAGGGACTATGGCTACACCTTC.